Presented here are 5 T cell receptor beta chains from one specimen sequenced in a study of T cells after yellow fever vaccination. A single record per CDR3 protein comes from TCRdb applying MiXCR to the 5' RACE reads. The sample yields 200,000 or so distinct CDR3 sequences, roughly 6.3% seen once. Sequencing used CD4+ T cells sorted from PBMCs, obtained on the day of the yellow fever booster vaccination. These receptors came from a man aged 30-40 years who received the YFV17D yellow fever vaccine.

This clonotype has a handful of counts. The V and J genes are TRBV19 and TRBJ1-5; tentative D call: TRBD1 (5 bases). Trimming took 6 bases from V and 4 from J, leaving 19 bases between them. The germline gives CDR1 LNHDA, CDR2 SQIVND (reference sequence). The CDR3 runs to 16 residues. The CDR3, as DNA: TGTGCCAGTAGCCCTACCTCGGGACTGATAAATCAGCCCCAGCATTTT. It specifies CASSPTSGLINQPQHF.

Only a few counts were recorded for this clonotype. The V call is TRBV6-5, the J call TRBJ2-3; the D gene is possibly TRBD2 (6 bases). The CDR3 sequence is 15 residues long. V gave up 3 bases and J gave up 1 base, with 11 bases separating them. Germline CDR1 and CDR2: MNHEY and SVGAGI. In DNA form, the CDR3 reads TGTGCCAGCAGTTATGGCGGGACCCGCACAGATACGCAGTATTTT. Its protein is CASSYGGTRTDTQYF.

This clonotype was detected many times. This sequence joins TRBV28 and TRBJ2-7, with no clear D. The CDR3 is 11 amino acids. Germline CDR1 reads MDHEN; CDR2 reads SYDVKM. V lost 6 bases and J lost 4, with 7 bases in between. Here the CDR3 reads CASSLKYEQYF. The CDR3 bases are TGTGCCAGCAGCCTGAAATACGAGCAGTACTTC.

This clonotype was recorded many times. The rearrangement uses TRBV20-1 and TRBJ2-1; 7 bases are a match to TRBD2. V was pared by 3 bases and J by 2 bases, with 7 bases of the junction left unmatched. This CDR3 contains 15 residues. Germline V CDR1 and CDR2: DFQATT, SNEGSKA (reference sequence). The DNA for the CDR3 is TGCAGTGCTAGGCCGGCTAGCGGAACCTACAATGAGCAGTTCTTC. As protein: CSARPASGTYNEQFF.

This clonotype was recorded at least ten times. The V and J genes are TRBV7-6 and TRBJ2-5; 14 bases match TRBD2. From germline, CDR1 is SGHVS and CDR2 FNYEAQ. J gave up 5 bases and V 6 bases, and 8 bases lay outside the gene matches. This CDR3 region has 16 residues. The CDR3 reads CASRRGLAGGGETQYF. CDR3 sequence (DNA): TGTGCCAGCAGACGTGGACTAGCGGGAGGTGGGGAGACCCAGTACTTC.